The following is a T cell receptor beta chain sequence with its context. Authors' methods: Estimates of nucleated cell counts were drawn from the amplification of reference gene primers. Sequencing used immunoSEQ multiplex PCR; TCRdb keeps in-frame clones, though not all of them. V and J calls and clone size are given by that table; D and trimming were obtained from the DNA. Here the sample spans about 90,000 clones, about 88% being singletons. This record belongs to a study of blood T cell repertoires in COVID-19. Study in general: Material from acute and convalescent COVID-19 was sourced from the United States, Italy and Spain. T cells, B-cell-depleted T cells, or PBMCs provided the cDNA or gDNA that served as material.

V shed 8 bases and J shed 4 bases, with 14 bases lying between them. Germline V gene data show CDR1 as SGHTA and CDR2 as FQGTGA. The CDR3 is 13 residues long. The sequencing sample was made of peripheral blood. V usage is TRBV7-3 and J usage is TRBJ2-5; perhaps TRBD2 as D (6 bases). The receptor's source is a man of 80 years or more with active or convalescent COVID-19. The CDR3 nucleotides read TGTGCCAGCGCGTCCGGGAGAGCAGAGACCCAGTACTTC. This codes for CASASGRAETQYF.